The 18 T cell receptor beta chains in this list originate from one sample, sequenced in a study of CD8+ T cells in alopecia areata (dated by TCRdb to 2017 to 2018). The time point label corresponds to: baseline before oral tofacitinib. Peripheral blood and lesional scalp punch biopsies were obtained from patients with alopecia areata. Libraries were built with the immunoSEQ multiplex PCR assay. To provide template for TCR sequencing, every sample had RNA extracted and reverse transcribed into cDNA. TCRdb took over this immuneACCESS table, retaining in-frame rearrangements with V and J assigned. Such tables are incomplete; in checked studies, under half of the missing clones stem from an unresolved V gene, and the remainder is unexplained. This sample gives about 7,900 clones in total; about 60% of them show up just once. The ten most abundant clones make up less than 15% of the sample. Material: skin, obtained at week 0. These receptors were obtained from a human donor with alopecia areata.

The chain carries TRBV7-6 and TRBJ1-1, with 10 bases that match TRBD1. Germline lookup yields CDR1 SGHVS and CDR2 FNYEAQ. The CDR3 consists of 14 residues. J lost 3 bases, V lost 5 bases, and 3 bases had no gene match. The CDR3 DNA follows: TGTGCCAGCAGCCGCGGACAGGGGGACACTGAAGCTTTCTTT. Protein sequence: CASSRGQGDTEAFF.

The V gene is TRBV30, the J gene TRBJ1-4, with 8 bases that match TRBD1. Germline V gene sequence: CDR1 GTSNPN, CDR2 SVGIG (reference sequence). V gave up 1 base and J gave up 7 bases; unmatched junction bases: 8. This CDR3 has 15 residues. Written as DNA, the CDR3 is TGTGCCTGGAGTGCCCCAGGGGGCGCCGGTGAAAAACTGTTTTTT. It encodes CAWSAPGGAGEKLFF.

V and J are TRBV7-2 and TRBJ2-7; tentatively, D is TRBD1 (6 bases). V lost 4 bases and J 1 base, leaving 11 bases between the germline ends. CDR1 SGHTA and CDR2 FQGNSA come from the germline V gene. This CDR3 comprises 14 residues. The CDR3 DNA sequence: TGTGCCAGCAGCTCGCAGGGGCTATCCTACGAGCAGTACTTC. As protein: CASSSQGLSYEQYF.

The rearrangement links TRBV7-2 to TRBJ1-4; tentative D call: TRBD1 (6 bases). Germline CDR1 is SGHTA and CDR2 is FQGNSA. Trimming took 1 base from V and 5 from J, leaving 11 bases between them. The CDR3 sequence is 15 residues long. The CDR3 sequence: CASSLGGQLNEKLFF. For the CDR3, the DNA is TGTGCCAGCAGCTTAGGTGGACAGCTCAATGAAAAACTGTTTTTT.

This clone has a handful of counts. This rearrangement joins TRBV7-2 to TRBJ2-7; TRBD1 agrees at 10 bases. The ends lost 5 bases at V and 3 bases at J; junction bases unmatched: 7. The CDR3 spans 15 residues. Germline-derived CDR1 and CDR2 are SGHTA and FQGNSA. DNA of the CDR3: TGTGCCAGCAGCACCAGGACAGGGGGAAACTACGAGCAGTACTTC. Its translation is CASSTRTGGNYEQYF.

The CDR3 region has the DNA TGTGCCAGCAGTTACTCCAGGGACCGGAGTGAAAAACTGTTTTTT. It translates to CASSYSRDRSEKLFF. The chain carries TRBV6-5 and TRBJ1-4, with D possibly matching TRBD1 (5 bases). V lost 0 bases and J 7 bases, leaving 12 bases between the germline ends. CDR3 length: 15 residues. Germline-derived CDR1 and CDR2 are MNHEY and SVGAGI.

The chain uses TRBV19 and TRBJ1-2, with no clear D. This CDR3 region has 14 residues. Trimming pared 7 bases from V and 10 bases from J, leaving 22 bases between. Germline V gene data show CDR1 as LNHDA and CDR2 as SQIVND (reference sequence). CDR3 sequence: CASTTIGVPSVYTF. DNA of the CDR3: TGTGCCAGTACCACGATCGGAGTCCCGTCGGTCTACACCTTC.

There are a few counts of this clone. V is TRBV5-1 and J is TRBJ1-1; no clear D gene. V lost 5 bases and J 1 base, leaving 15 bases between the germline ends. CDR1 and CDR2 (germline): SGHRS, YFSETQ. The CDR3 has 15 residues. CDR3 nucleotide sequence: TGCGCCAGCAGACTAGCCGATCGAGGGAACACTGAAGCTTTCTTT. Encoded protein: CASRLADRGNTEAFF.

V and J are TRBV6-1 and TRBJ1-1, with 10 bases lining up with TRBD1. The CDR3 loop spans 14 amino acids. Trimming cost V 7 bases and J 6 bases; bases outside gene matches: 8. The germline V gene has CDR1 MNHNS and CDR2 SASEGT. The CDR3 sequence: CASKGTGVLSEAFF. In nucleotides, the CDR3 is TGTGCCAGCAAGGGGACAGGGGTATTGTCTGAAGCTTTCTTT.

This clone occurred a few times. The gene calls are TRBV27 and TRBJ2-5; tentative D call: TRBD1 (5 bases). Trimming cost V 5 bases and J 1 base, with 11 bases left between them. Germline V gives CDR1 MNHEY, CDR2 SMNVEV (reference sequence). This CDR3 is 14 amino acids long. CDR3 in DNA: TGTGCCAGCAGTCCACAGGTCACCCAAGAGACCCAGTACTTC. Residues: CASSPQVTQETQYF.

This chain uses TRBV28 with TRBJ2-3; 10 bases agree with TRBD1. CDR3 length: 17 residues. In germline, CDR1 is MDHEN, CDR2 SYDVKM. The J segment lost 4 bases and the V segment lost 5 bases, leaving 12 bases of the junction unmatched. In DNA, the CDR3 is TGTGCCAGCAGTCCCATGGGGAGGGGACAGGGGTCAGATACGCAGTATTTT. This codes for CASSPMGRGQGSDTQYF.

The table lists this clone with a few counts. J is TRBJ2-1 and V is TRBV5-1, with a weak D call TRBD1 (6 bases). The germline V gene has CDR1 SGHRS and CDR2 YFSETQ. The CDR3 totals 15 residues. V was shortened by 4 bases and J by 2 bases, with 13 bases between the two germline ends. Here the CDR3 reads CASSIGQPPYNEQFF. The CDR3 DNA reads TGCGCCAGCAGCATAGGACAGCCACCCTACAATGAGCAGTTCTTC.

CDR3 amino acids: CASSLRGADTQYF. The CDR3 DNA follows: TGTGCCAGCAGCTTACGGGGAGCAGATACGCAGTATTTT. The genes are TRBV11-2 and TRBJ2-3, with a weak D call TRBD2 (5 bases). Germline V gives CDR1 SGHAT, CDR2 FQNNGV. The V end lost 2 bases, the J end lost 4 bases, and 7 bases lay between the germline ends. The CDR3 is 13 amino acids.

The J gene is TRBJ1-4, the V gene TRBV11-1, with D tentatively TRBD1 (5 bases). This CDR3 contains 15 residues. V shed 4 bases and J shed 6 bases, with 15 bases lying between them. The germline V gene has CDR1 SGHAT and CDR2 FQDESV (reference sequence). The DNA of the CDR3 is TGTGCCAGCAGCTCACAACAGGACCCGGATGAAAAACTGTTTTTT. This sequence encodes CASSSQQDPDEKLFF.

The CDR3 here is CASSWTAYNEQFF. CDR3 in DNA: TGTGCCAGCAGCTGGACCGCGTACAATGAGCAGTTCTTC. The rearrangement uses TRBV7-2 and TRBJ2-1; D gene unclear. Looked up from germline, CDR1 is SGHTA and CDR2 is FQGNSA. V was shortened by 4 bases and J by 4 bases, with 8 bases between the two germline ends. The CDR3 is 13 amino acids.

CDR3: CASSPWTRALSTDTQYF. The CDR3 region has the DNA TGTGCCAGCTCACCTTGGACCCGCGCCTTATCCACAGATACGCAGTATTTT. The chain combines TRBV18 with TRBJ2-3; unclear D gene. V was clipped by 3 bases and J by 2 bases, with 18 bases between them. The CDR3 covers 17 residues. Germline CDR1 is KGHSH and CDR2 is LQKENI.

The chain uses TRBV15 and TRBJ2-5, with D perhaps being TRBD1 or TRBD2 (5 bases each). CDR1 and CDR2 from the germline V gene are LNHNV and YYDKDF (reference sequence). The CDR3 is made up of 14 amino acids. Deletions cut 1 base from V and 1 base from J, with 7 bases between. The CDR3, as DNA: TGTGCCACCAGCAGAGGAGGGACCCAAGAGACCCAGTACTTC. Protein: CATSRGGTQETQYF.

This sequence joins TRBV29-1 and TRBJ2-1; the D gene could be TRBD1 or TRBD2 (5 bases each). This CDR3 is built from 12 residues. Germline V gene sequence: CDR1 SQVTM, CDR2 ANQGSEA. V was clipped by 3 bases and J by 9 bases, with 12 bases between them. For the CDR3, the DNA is TGCAGCGTTGAGAGAGGGGCCAGTGAGCAGTTCTTC. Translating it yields CSVERGASEQFF.